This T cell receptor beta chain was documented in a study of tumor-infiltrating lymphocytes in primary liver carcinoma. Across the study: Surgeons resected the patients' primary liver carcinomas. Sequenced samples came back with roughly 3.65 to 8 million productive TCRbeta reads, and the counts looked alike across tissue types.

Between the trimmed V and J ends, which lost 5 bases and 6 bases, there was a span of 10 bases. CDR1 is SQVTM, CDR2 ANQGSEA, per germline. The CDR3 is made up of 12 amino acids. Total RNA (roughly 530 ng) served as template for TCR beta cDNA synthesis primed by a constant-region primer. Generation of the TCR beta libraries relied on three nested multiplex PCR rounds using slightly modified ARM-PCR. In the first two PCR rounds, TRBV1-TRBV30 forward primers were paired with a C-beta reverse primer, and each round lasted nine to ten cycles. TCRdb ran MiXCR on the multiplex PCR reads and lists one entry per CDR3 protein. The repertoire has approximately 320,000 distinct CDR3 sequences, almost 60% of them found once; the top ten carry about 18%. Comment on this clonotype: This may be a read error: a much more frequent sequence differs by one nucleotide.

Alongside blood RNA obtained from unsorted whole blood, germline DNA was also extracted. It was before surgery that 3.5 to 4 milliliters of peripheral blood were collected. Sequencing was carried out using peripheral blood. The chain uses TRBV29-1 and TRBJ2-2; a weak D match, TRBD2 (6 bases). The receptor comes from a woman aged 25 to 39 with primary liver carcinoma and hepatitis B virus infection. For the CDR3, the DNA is TGCAGCGTTCAGGCGGGGCCCGGGGAGCTGTTTTTT. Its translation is CSVQAGPGELFF.